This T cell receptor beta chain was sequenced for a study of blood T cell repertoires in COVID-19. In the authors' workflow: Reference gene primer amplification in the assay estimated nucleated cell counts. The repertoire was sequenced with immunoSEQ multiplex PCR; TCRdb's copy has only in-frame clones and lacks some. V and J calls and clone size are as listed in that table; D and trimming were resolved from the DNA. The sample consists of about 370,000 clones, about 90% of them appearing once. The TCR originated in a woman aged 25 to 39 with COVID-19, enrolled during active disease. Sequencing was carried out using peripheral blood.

CDR3 nucleotide sequence: TGCGCCAGCAGCCAACAACAGGGGGCCGGCACTGAAGCTTTCTTT. Its translation is CASSQQQGAGTEAFF. This chain uses TRBV4-3 with TRBJ1-1; TRBD1 aligns across 9 bases. With V trimmed by 2 bases and J by 4 bases, 5 bases remained unmatched. The germline V gene has CDR1 LGHNA and CDR2 YSLEER. The CDR3 is 15 residues long.